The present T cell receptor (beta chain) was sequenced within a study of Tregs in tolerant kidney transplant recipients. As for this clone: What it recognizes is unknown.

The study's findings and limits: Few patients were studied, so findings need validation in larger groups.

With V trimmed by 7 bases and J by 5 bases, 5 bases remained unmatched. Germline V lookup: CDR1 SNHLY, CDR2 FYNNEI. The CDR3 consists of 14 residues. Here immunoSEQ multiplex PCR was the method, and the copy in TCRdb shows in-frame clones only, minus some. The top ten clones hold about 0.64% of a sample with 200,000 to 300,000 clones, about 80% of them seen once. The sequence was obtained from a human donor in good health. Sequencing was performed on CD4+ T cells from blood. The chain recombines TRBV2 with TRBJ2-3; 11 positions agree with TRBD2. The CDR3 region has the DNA TGTGCCAGCATTAGCGGGGGGGCCCAAGATACGCAGTATTTT. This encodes CASISGGAQDTQYF.